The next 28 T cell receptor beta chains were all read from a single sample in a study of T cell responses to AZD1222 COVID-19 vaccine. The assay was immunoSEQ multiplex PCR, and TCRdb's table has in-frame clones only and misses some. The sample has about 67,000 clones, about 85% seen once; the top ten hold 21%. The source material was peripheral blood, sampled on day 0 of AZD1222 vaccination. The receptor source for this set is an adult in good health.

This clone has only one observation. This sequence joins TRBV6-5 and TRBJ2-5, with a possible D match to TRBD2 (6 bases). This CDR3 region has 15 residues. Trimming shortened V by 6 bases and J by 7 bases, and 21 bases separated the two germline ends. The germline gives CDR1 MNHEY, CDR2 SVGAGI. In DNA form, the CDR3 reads TGTGCCAGCAGAACCACCGGGCTCGCCGGGGGGACCCAGTACTTC. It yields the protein CASRTTGLAGGTQYF.

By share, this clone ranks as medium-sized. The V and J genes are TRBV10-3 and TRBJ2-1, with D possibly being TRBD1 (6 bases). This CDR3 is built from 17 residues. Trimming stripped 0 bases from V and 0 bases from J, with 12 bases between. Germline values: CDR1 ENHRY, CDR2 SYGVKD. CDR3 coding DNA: TGTGCCATCAGTGAGTCGGAGCAGGGGACCTCCTACAATGAGCAGTTCTTC. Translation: CAISESEQGTSYNEQFF.

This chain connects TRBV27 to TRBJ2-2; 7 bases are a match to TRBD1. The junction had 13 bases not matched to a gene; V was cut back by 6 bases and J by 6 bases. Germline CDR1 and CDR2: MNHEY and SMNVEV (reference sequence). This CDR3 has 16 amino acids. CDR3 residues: CASSAVGTEGAGELFF. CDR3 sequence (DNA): TGTGCCAGCAGCGCCGTAGGGACAGAAGGCGCCGGGGAGCTGTTTTTT.

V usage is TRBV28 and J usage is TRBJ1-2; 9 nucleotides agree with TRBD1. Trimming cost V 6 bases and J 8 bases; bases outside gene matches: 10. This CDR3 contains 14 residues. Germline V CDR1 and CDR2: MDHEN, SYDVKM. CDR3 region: CASRRGTGNEGYTF. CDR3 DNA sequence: TGTGCCAGCAGGCGCGGGACAGGGAATGAAGGCTACACCTTC.

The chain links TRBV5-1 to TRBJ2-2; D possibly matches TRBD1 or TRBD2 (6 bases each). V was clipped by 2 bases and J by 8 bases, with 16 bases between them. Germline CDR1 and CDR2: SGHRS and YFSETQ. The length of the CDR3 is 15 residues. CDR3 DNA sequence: TGCGCCAGCAGCTTCGGTAGGACTACAGGGGGGGAGCTGTTTTTT. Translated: CASSFGRTTGGELFF.

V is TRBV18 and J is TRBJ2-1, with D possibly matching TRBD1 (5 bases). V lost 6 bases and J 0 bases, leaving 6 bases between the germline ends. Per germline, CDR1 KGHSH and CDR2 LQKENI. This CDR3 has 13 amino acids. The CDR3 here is CASSQGSYNEQFF. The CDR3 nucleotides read TGTGCCAGCTCGCAGGGCTCCTACAATGAGCAGTTCTTC.

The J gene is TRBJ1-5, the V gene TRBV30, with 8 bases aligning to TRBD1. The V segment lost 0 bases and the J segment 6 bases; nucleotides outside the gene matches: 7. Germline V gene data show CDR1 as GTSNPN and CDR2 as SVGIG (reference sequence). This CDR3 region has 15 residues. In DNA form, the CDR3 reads TGTGCCTGGAGTGTACGGACAGGGCTGGGTCAGCCCCAGCATTTT. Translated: CAWSVRTGLGQPQHF.

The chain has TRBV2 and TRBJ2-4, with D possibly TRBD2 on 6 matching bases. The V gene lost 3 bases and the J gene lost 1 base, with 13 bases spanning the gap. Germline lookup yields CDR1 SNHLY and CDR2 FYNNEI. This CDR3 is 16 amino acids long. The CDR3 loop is CASSDRTGGAKNIQYF. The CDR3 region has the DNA TGTGCCAGCAGTGACAGAACAGGAGGGGCCAAAAACATTCAGTACTTC.

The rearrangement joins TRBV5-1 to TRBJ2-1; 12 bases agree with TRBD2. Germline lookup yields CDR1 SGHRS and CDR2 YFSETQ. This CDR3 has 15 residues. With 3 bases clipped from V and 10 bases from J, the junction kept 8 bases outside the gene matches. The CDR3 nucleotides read TGCGCCAGCAGCTCTTTGGCTAGCGGGAGGGGGGAGCAGTTCTTC. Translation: CASSSLASGRGEQFF.

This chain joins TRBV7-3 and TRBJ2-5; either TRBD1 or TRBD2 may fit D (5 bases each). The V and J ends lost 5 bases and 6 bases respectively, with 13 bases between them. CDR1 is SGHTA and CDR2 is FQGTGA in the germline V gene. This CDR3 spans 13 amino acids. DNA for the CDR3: TGTGCCAGCAGCCCCCCGGGGACGAAGACCCAGTACTTC. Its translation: CASSPPGTKTQYF.

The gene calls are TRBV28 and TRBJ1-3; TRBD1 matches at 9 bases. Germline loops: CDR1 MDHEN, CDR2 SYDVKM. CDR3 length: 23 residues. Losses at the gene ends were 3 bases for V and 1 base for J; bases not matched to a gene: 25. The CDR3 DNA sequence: TGTGCCAGCAGTTTTGGGATTCCCCCCCTCACAGGGGGCTACTTTTGGTCTGGAAACACCATATATTTT. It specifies CASSFGIPPLTGGYFWSGNTIYF.

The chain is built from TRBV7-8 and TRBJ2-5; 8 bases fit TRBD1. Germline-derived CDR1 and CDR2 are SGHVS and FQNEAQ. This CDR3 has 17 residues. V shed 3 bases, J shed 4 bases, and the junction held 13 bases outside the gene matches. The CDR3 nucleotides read TGTGCCAGCAGCTTCAATAACAGGGGGGTAGTAGGAGAGACCCAGTACTTC. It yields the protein CASSFNNRGVVGETQYF.

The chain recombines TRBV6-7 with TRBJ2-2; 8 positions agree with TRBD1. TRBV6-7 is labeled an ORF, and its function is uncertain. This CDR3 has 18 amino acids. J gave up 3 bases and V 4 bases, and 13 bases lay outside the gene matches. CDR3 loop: CASSCKDREAKDTGELFF. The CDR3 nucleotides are TGTGCCAGCAGTTGTAAGGACAGGGAGGCGAAGGACACCGGGGAGCTGTTTTTT.

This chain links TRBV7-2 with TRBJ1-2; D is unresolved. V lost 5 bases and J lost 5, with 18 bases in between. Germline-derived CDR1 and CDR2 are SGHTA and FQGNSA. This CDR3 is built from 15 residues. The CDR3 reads CASSLDSGPAYGYTF. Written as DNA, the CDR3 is TGTGCCAGCAGCCTAGATTCCGGGCCGGCGTATGGCTACACCTTC.

The CDR3 region is CASSPSGETQYF. The CDR3 DNA follows: TGTGCCAGCAGCCCAAGTGGAGAGACCCAGTACTTC. The chain employs TRBV14 and TRBJ2-5; D ambiguous. The CDR3 covers 12 residues. Germline lookup yields CDR1 SGHDN and CDR2 FVKESK. Trimming pared 4 bases from V and 4 bases from J, leaving 7 bases between.

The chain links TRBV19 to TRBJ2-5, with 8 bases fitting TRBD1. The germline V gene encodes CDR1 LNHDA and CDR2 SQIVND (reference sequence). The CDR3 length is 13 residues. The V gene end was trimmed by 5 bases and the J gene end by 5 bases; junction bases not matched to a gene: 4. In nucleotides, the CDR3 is TGTGCCAGTAGTCGGGACAGGCGCGAGACCCAGTACTTC. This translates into CASSRDRRETQYF.

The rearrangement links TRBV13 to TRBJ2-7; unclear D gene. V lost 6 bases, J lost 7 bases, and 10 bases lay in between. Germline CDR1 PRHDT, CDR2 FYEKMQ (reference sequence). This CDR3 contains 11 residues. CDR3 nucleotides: TGTGCCAGCAGTATAGGGATGGAGCAGTACTTC. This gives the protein CASSIGMEQYF.

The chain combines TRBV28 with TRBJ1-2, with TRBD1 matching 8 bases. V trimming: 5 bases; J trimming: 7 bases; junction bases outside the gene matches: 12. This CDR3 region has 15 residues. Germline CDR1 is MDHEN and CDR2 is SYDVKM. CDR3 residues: CASSPQTGVVGGYTF. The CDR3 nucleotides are TGTGCCAGCAGTCCACAGACAGGGGTAGTTGGTGGCTACACCTTC.

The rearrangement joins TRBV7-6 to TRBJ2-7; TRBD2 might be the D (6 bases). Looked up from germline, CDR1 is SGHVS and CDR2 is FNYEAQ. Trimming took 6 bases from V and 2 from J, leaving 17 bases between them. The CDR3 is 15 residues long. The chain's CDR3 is CASSRTGTPTYEQYF. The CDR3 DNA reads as TGTGCCAGCAGTCGTACCGGGACTCCTACCTACGAGCAGTACTTC. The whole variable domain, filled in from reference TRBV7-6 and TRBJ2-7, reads GAGVSQSPRYKVTKRGQDVALRCDPISGHVSLYWYRQALGQGPEFLTYFNYEAQQDKSGLPNDRFSAERPEGSISTLTIQRTEQRDSAMYRCASSRTGTPTYEQYFGPGTRLTVT.

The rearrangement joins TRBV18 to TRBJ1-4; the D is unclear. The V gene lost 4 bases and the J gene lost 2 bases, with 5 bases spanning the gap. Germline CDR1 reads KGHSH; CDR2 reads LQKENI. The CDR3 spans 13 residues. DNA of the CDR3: TGTGCCAGCTCACTTGCCACTAATGAAAAACTGTTTTTT. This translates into CASSLATNEKLFF.

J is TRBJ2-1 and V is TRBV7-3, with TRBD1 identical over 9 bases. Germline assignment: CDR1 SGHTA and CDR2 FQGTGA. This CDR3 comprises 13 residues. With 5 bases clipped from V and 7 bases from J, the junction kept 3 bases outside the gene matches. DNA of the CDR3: TGTGCCAGCAGCCGGGACAGGGTAAATGAGCAGTTCTTC. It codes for CASSRDRVNEQFF. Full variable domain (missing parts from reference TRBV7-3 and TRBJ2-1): GAGVSQTPSNKVTEKGKYVELRCDPISGHTALYWYRQSLGQGPEFLIYFQGTGAADDSGLPNDRFFAVRPEGSVSTLKIQRTERGDSAVYLCASSRDRVNEQFFGPGTRLTVL.

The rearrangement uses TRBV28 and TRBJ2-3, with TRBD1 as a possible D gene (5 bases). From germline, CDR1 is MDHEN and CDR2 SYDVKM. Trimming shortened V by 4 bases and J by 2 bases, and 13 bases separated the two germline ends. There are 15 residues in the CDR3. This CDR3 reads CASSSQDLVTDTQYF. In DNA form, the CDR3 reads TGTGCCAGCAGTTCACAGGATTTGGTCACAGATACGCAGTATTTT.

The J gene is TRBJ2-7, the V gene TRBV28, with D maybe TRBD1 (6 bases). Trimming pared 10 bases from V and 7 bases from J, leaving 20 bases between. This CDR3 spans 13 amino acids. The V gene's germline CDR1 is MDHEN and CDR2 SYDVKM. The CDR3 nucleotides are TGTGCCACCGTAGGGGGTATCCGCGGTGAGCAGTACTTC. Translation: CATVGGIRGEQYF.

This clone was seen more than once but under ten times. The CDR3 DNA is TGTGCCAGCAGTCTACCGGGACATAAGAACACTGAAGCTTTCTTT. It translates to CASSLPGHKNTEAFF. The chain uses TRBV25-1 and TRBJ1-1, with D perhaps TRBD1 (6 bases). V gave up 5 bases and J gave up 1 base, with 14 bases separating them. Germline assignment: CDR1 MGHDK and CDR2 SYGVNS. The CDR3 totals 15 residues.

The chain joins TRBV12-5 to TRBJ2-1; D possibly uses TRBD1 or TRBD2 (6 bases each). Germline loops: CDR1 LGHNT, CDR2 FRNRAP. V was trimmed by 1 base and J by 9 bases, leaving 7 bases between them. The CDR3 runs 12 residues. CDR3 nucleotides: TGTGCTAGTGGTTTGGAGGGGGGTGAGCAGTTCTTC. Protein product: CASGLEGGEQFF.

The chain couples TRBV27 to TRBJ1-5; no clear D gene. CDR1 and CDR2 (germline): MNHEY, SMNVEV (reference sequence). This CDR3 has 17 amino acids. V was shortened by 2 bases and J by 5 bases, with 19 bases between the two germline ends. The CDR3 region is CASSLLRPGSIHQPQHF. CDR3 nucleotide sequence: TGTGCCAGCAGTTTACTTAGACCAGGATCTATTCATCAGCCCCAGCATTTT.

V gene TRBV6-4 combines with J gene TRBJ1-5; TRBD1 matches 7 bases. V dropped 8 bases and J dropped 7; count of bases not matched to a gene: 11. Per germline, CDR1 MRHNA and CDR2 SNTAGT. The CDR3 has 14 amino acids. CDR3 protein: CASSSTGRGQPQHF. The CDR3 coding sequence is TGTGCCAGCTCCTCGACAGGGAGGGGACAGCCCCAGCATTTT.

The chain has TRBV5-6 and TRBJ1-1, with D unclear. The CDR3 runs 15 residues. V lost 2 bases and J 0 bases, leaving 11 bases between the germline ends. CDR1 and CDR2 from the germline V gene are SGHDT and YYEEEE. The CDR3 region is CASSFSELMNTEAFF. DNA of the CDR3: TGTGCCAGCAGCTTTTCCGAGCTCATGAACACTGAAGCTTTCTTT.